This section outlines one T cell receptor beta chain sequence together with its context. What it binds is unknown. Collection occurred without any documented infections or immune events in donors. Assay: immunoSEQ multiplex PCR; the TCRdb copy retains only in-frame clones and omits some. This table holds some 81,000 clones, almost 85% found once. The data originate from a study of identifying expanded T cells in peripheral blood. General study results and limits: About 1.2 clones differed between technical replicates, versus around 15 and 18 over time.

This CDR3 contains 14 residues. Trimming took 3 bases from V and 7 from J, leaving 18 bases between them. Germline CDR1 is GTSNPN and CDR2 is SVGIG (reference sequence). Source material: blood. The rearrangement joins TRBV30 to TRBJ1-1, with D perhaps matching TRBD1 (5 bases). The TCR originated in a person aged 18-69 years in good health. The chain's CDR3 is CAWRSKGPRREAFF. DNA of the CDR3: TGTGCCTGGAGGTCTAAGGGGCCTCGCCGTGAAGCTTTCTTT.